The 26 T cell receptor beta chains below all came from one sample that was sequenced in a study of blood T cell repertoires in COVID-19. Generated by immunoSEQ multiplex PCR, the TCRdb table keeps only in-frame clones and is missing some. The table records about 150,000 clones, approximately 78% of them present only once. What was sequenced was peripheral blood. The source is a man aged 80 or over with acute or convalescent COVID-19.

The chain recombines TRBV25-1 with TRBJ2-3; 9 bases agree with TRBD2. After removal of 1 base from V and 2 bases from J, the junction contained 4 bases not matched to a gene. From germline, CDR1 is MGHDK and CDR2 SYGVNS. This CDR3 has 16 residues. Here the CDR3 DNA reads TGTGCCAGCAGTGAATCCCCTAGCGGGGCCACAGATACGCAGTATTTT. This codes for CASSESPSGATDTQYF.

This chain joins TRBV9 and TRBJ1-5, with D perhaps TRBD1 (6 bases). The CDR3 extends over 15 amino acids. Germline V gene sequence: CDR1 SGDLS, CDR2 YYNGEE. The V and J ends lost 0 bases and 4 bases respectively, with 11 bases between them. CDR3 region: CASSVGTQGNQPQHF. CDR3 nucleotide sequence: TGTGCCAGCAGCGTAGGGACGCAGGGGAATCAGCCCCAGCATTTT.

This chain links TRBV24-1 with TRBJ2-3, with D perhaps TRBD1 (6 bases). The CDR3 loop spans 11 amino acids. The germline V gene encodes CDR1 KGHDR and CDR2 SFDVKD. V was cut by 12 bases and J by 6 bases, with 12 bases left in between. The CDR3 region is CAVQQGDTQYF. CDR3 coding DNA: TGTGCCGTCCAACAGGGCGATACGCAGTATTTT.

This clone was observed a few times. The genes are TRBV4-1 and TRBJ1-3; no firm D call. The CDR3 sequence is 16 residues long. Trimming shortened V by 5 bases and J by 3 bases, and 17 bases separated the two germline ends. Per germline, CDR1 MGHRA and CDR2 YSYEKL. CDR3: CASSMSAEGIGNTIYF. The DNA for the CDR3 is TGCGCCAGCAGCATGTCTGCCGAGGGAATTGGAAACACCATATATTTT.

The J gene is TRBJ1-1, the V gene TRBV4-2, with D possibly TRBD1 on 6 matching bases. The V and J ends lost 0 bases and 11 bases respectively, with 13 bases between them. Germline V gene data show CDR1 as LGHNA and CDR2 as YNFKEQ. This CDR3 is built from 13 residues. CDR3 region: CASSQDENRAAFF. In DNA, the CDR3 is TGTGCCAGCAGCCAAGATGAGAACAGGGCGGCTTTCTTT.

With regard to this clone: This sample includes further DNA sequences coding for the same CDR3. This chain joins TRBV5-1 and TRBJ1-1; D is ambiguous. The CDR3 sequence is 13 residues long. The V end lost 0 bases, the J end lost 7 bases, and 10 bases lay between the germline ends. CDR1 is SGHRS and CDR2 is YFSETQ in the germline V gene. CDR3: CASSLGAANEAFF. The CDR3 DNA is TGCGCCAGCAGCTTGGGAGCCGCTAATGAAGCTTTCTTT.

The genes are TRBV24-1 and TRBJ2-1; 8 nucleotides agree with TRBD1. Trimming took 7 bases from V and 3 from J; bases not matched to a gene: 16. Germline-derived CDR1 and CDR2 are KGHDR and SFDVKD. This CDR3 is 18 amino acids long. The CDR3: CATRPTVPTGTGYNEQFF. In nucleotides, the CDR3 is TGTGCCACCAGGCCGACAGTACCTACCGGGACAGGCTACAATGAGCAGTTCTTC.

This clone was seen once. The genes are TRBV19 and TRBJ1-6; 8 bases agree with TRBD1. Per the germline V gene, CDR1 is LNHDA and CDR2 is SQIVND (reference sequence). After removal of 0 bases from V and 10 bases from J, the junction contained 20 bases not matched to a gene. The CDR3 covers 20 residues. The CDR3 DNA sequence: TGTGCCAGTAGTATAGATCTATCTCCCCCCCCACCACAGGGGGGATCACCCCTCCACTTT. Residues: CASSIDLSPPPPQGGSPLHF.

This chain links TRBV11-3 with TRBJ1-1; D possibly corresponds to TRBD1 (6 bases). CDR3 size: 13 residues. Germline V CDR1 and CDR2: SGHNT, YENEEA. Trimming stripped 4 bases from V and 1 base from J, with 7 bases between. The CDR3 spells CASSWTANTEAFF. CDR3 DNA sequence: TGTGCCAGCAGCTGGACAGCGAACACTGAAGCTTTCTTT.

The chain uses TRBV11-2 and TRBJ2-6; perhaps TRBD1 as D (5 bases). The CDR3 has 17 residues. With 6 bases removed from V and 2 bases from J, the gap between germline ends came to 17 bases. Germline CDR1 is SGHAT and CDR2 is FQNNGV. The CDR3 DNA reads TGTGCCAGCAGTTCGGCCGCAGGGCTCACTGGGGCCAACGTCCTGACTTTC. It specifies CASSSAAGLTGANVLTF.

This sequence joins TRBV6-4 and TRBJ2-1; TRBD1 aligns across 7 bases. The CDR3 sequence is 15 residues long. V gave up 6 bases and J gave up 6 bases; unmatched junction bases: 11. Germline V gene lookup returns CDR1 MRHNA and CDR2 SNTAGT. CDR3 nucleotides: TGTGCCAGCAGGGGCGACAGGGTCTTTTTCAATGAGCAGTTCTTC. This codes for CASRGDRVFFNEQFF.

The chain combines TRBV5-1 with TRBJ1-6; D is possibly TRBD1 (5 bases). V gave up 7 bases and J gave up 7 bases, with 9 bases separating them. Germline V gene lookup returns CDR1 SGHRS and CDR2 YFSETQ. This CDR3 comprises 12 residues. The CDR3 region has the DNA TGCGCCAGCCGGGGGGAGAATTCACCCCTCCACTTT. It encodes CASRGENSPLHF.

On this clone: A read error may produce the germline difference seen at one junction end. The gene calls are TRBV11-3 and TRBJ2-7; TRBD1 matches 7 bases. The germline CDR1 and CDR2 sequences are SGHNT and YENEEA. The CDR3 is 14 amino acids. The CDR3 is CASSKGQNVLTVFF. The CDR3 DNA follows: TGTGCCAGCTCGAAGGGACAGAACGTACTTACCGTCTTCTTC.

In this sample, this clone turned up a few times. The CDR3 DNA follows: TGTGCCAGCAGTGACAGGCGCAATCAGCCCCAGCATTTT. The encoded protein is CASSDRRNQPQHF. The chain employs TRBV2 and TRBJ1-5; D not certain. The CDR3 consists of 13 residues. V was trimmed by 3 bases and J by 2 bases, leaving 5 bases between them. Germline loops: CDR1 SNHLY, CDR2 FYNNEI.

This clone has just a few counts. V usage is TRBV30 and J usage is TRBJ1-5; no firm D call. Germline-derived CDR1 and CDR2 are GTSNPN and SVGIG (reference sequence). Trimming cost V 1 base and J 2 bases, with 9 bases left between them. This CDR3 comprises 14 residues. CDR3 loop: CAWSAPWRNQPQHF. CDR3 in DNA: TGTGCCTGGAGTGCCCCATGGCGCAATCAGCCCCAGCATTTT.

The chain uses TRBV4-1 and TRBJ2-5; TRBD2 might be the D (6 bases). Germline values: CDR1 MGHRA, CDR2 YSYEKL. The CDR3 consists of 15 residues. V was clipped by 0 bases and J by 3 bases, with 11 bases between them. Written as DNA, the CDR3 is TGCGCCAGCAGCCAAGATCCTCCGGGGGAAGAGACCCAGTACTTC. Translation: CASSQDPPGEETQYF.

This clone has just a few counts. The chain employs TRBV30 and TRBJ1-1, with D possibly matching TRBD1 (6 bases). The CDR3 is made up of 18 amino acids. Germline values: CDR1 GTSNPN, CDR2 SVGIG (reference sequence). V lost 3 bases and J lost 1, with 24 bases in between. The DNA of the CDR3 is TGTGCCTGGAGCTCCCTTGGGGCAGGGGCACGCTGGAACACTGAAGCTTTCTTT. Translated: CAWSSLGAGARWNTEAFF.

The chain employs TRBV5-8 and TRBJ2-5; TRBD2 matches 8 bases. The CDR3 loop spans 14 amino acids. In germline, CDR1 is SGHTS, CDR2 YDEGEE. The trim removed 1 base at V and 5 bases at J, leaving 4 bases unmatched. The CDR3 region is CASSLRGGRETQYF. Here the CDR3 DNA reads TGTGCCAGCAGCTTGCGCGGGGGGCGTGAGACCCAGTACTTC.

The chain employs TRBV7-3 and TRBJ2-3; tentative D call: TRBD2 (6 bases). The CDR3 is 15 amino acids. Looked up from germline, CDR1 is SGHTA and CDR2 is FQGTGA. V was clipped by 0 bases and J by 0 bases, with 7 bases between them. CDR3 DNA sequence: TGTGCCAGCAGCTTAACGAGCGGGAGCACAGATACGCAGTATTTT. It translates to CASSLTSGSTDTQYF.

This clone was seen a handful of times. This chain joins TRBV30 and TRBJ1-3, with D maybe TRBD1 (5 bases). Trimming cost V 7 bases and J 4 bases, with 14 bases left between them. The CDR3 length is 13 residues. Germline loops: CDR1 GTSNPN, CDR2 SVGIG (reference sequence). The CDR3 is CASHGGRGNTIYF. The CDR3, as DNA: TGTGCCTCCCACGGGGGTCGCGGAAACACCATATATTTT.

This clone has a handful of counts. The V call is TRBV5-1, the J call TRBJ1-4; 10 bases match TRBD1. CDR3 size: 14 residues. Per the germline V gene, CDR1 is SGHRS and CDR2 is YFSETQ. With 5 bases clipped from V and 6 bases from J, the junction kept 4 bases outside the gene matches. The CDR3 reads CASSHGQGDEKLFF. DNA of the CDR3: TGCGCCAGCAGTCATGGACAGGGGGATGAAAAACTGTTTTTT.

The rearrangement uses TRBV6-4 and TRBJ2-1; 8 nucleotides align to TRBD2. The CDR3 is made up of 15 amino acids. V gave up 8 bases and J gave up 0 bases; unmatched junction bases: 6. Germline values: CDR1 MRHNA, CDR2 SNTAGT. The CDR3 DNA reads TGTGCCAGCGGGCCGAGCGGGAGCTCCTACAATGAGCAGTTCTTC. Translated: CASGPSGSSYNEQFF.

The rearrangement uses TRBV5-1 and TRBJ2-5; 9 bases agree with TRBD2. Germline values: CDR1 SGHRS, CDR2 YFSETQ. Trimming took 5 bases from V and 5 from J; bases not matched to a gene: 10. The length of the CDR3 is 15 residues. Here the CDR3 reads CASRSLAGRGETQYF. CDR3 coding DNA: TGCGCCAGCAGATCACTAGCGGGTAGGGGGGAGACCCAGTACTTC.

This chain joins TRBV28 and TRBJ2-5; TRBD1 might be the D (5 bases). Germline V gene sequence: CDR1 MDHEN, CDR2 SYDVKM. Trimming took 6 bases from V and 1 from J, leaving 12 bases between them. This CDR3 has 14 residues. CDR3 sequence: CASRPTGVQETQYF. Written as DNA, the CDR3 is TGTGCCAGCAGGCCCACAGGAGTCCAAGAGACCCAGTACTTC.

This chain connects TRBV27 to TRBJ2-1; 8 bases fit TRBD1. The CDR3 runs to 15 residues. In germline, CDR1 is MNHEY, CDR2 SMNVEV (reference sequence). V lost 2 bases to trimming and J lost 8 bases; unmatched junction nucleotides: 8. The CDR3: CASSLQQGGKDEQFF. In nucleotides, the CDR3 is TGTGCCAGCAGTTTACAACAGGGGGGTAAGGATGAGCAGTTCTTC.

This clone has more than one count but fewer than ten. V and J are TRBV15 and TRBJ2-1; D is possibly TRBD1 (6 bases). V was clipped by 4 bases and J by 6 bases, with 19 bases between them. This CDR3 is 16 amino acids long. The germline CDR1 and CDR2 sequences are LNHNV and YYDKDF (reference sequence). The CDR3 DNA follows: TGTGCCACCAGCACCAGACAGGTCCGAGGATCCAATGAGCAGTTCTTC. Translating gives CATSTRQVRGSNEQFF.